The sequence of this T cell receptor beta chain was determined in a study of OX40 agonist ivuxolimab in advanced cancers. Study information: Patients undergoing dose escalation presented with hepatocellular carcinoma, melanoma, renal cell or head and neck cancer. Prior anti-PD-1, anti-PD-L1 or anti-CTLA-4 therapy was allowed; 40% had some. Study-level results: The study observed clonal expansion of CD4+ and CD8+ blood T cells by week 6 at 0.1 to 3.0 mg/kg. Relative to CD4+, CD8+ T cells held more expanded clones on average.

The CDR3 is 17 amino acids. Germline CDR1 is KGHSH and CDR2 is LQKENI. The V gene end was trimmed by 2 bases and the J gene end by 0 bases; junction bases not matched to a gene: 2. Clones were sequenced by immunoSEQ multiplex PCR, and TCRdb holds only the in-frame ones, with some missing. The table includes under 70,000 clones, 87% detected once. This clone was recorded only once. Its target is unknown. The chain combines TRBV18 with TRBJ2-2, with 11 bases matching TRBD2. The sequenced sample was CD4+ or CD8+ T cells sorted from blood, obtained in a trial of the OX40 agonist ivuxolimab. This TCR was sampled from an adult with an advanced solid tumor such as melanoma, head and neck, liver or kidney cancer. In DNA form, the CDR3 reads TGTGCCAGCTCACCATTAGCGGGGGGGCCGAACACCGGGGAGCTGTTTTTT. Translated, it gives CASSPLAGGPNTGELFF.